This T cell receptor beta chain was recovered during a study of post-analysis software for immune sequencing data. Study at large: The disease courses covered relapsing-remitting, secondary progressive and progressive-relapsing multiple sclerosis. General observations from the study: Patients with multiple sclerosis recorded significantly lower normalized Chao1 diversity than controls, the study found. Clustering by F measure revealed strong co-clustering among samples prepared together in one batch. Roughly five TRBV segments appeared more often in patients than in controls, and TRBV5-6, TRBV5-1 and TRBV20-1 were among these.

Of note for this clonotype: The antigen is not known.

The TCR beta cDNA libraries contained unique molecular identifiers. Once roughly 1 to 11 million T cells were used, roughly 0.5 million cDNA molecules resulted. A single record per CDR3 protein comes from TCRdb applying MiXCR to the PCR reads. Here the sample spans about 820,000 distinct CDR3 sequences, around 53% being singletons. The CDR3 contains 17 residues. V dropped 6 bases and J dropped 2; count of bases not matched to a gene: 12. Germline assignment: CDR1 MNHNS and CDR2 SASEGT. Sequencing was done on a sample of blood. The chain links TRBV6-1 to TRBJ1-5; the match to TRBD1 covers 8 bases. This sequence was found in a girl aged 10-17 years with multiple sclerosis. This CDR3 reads CASRGTGGGSGNQPQHF. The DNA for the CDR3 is TGTGCCAGCAGGGGAACAGGGGGAGGGAGTGGCAATCAGCCCCAGCATTTT.